The clone carrying this TCR beta chain was seen just once. These data come from a study of PD-L1 blockade in urothelial cancer. Across the study: Beginning in about 2014, patients received atezolizumab, given as 1,200 mg intravenously every 3 weeks.

Trimming took off 3 bases at V and 8 bases at J, with 14 bases between the two ends. This CDR3 is built from 14 residues. Germline V gene data show CDR1 as SGDLS and CDR2 as YYNGEE. The data were produced by immunoSEQ multiplex PCR, yet TCRdb's version contains in-frame clones alone and is incomplete. Of some 45,000 clones in the sample, about nine tenths were seen once. The material sequenced was PBMCs, taken around atezolizumab (anti-PD-L1) treatment. This chain joins TRBV9 and TRBJ1-4; tentatively, D is TRBD1 (5 bases). This TCR was sampled from a man older than 75 with urothelial cancer. Written as DNA, the CDR3 is TGTGCCAGCAGCGCTGGGCCAGCAGGGGAAAAACTGTTTTTT. Translating it yields CASSAGPAGEKLFF.